This TCR beta chain was recovered during a study of a mutant IDH1 vaccine in newly diagnosed glioma. Noted time point: week 35, safety follow-up. In the vaccine, a single dose held 300 ug of the mutant IDH1 20-mer peptide, along with topical imiquimod. As regards this clone: Its matching antigen is unknown.

CDR3 length equals 12 residues. V was trimmed by 6 bases and J by 0 bases, leaving 6 bases between them. Germline V lookup: CDR1 SQVTM, CDR2 ANQGSEA. Some clones are missing from TCRdb's copy, which holds only in-frame ones; the method was immunoSEQ multiplex PCR. Of 50,000 to 70,000 clones in the sample, 60% to 75% were seen once. The clonotype comes from a middle-aged man with glioma. The sample here was PBMCs, taken from a glioma patient whose treatment included an IDH1 peptide vaccine. This chain uses TRBV29-1 with TRBJ1-3; the D is unclear. The CDR3 region has the DNA TGCAGCGTCGTTGACTCTGGAAACACCATATATTTT. Translation: CSVVDSGNTIYF.